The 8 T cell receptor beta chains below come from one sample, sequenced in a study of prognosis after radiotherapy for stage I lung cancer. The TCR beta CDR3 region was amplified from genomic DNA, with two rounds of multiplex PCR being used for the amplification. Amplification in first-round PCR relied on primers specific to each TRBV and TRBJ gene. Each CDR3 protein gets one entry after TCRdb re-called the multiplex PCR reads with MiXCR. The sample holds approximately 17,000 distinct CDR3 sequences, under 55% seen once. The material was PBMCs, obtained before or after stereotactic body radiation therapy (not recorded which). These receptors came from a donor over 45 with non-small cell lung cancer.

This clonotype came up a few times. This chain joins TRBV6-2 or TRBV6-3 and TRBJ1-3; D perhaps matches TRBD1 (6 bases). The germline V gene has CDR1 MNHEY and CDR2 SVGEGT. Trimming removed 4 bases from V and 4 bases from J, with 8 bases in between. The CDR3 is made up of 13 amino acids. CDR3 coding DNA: TGTGCCAGCAGTTGGGGGCTCGGAAACACCATATATTTT. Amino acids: CASSWGLGNTIYF.

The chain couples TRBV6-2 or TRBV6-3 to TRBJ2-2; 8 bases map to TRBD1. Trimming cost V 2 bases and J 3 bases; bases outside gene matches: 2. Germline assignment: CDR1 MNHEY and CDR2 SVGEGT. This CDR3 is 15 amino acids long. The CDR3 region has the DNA TGTGCCAGCAGTTACGAGACAGGGGACACCGGGGAGCTGTTTTTT. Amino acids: CASSYETGDTGELFF.

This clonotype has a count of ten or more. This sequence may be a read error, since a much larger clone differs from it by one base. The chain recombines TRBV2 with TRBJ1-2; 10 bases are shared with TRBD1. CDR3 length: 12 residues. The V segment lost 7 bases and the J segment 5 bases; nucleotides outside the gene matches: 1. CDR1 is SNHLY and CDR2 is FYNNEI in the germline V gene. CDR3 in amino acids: CASKGQGYGYTF. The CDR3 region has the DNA TGTGCCAGCAAGGGACAGGGGTATGGCTACACCTTC.

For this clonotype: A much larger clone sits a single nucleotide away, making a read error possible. CDR3 loop: CVTNRGGYGHTF. The CDR3 region has the DNA TGTGTCACTAACAGGGGAGGATATGGCCACACCTTC. The chain employs TRBV6-1 and TRBJ1-2, with 7 bases identical to TRBD1. From germline, CDR1 is MNHNS and CDR2 SASEGT. This CDR3 spans 12 amino acids.

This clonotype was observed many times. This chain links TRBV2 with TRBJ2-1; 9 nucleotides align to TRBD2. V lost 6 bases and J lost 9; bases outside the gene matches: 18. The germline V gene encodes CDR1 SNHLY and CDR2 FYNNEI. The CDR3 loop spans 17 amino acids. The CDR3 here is CASSPGGRGSGRSEQFF. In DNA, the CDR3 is TGTGCCAGCAGCCCAGGGGGTAGGGGTAGCGGGAGAAGTGAGCAGTTCTTC.

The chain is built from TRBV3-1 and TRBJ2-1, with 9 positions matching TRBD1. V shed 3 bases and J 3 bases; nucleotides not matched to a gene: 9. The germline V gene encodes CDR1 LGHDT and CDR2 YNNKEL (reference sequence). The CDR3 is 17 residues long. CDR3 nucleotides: TGTGCCAGCAGCCAGAGGTTTACAGGGGGCGACTACAATGAGCAGTTCTTC. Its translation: CASSQRFTGGDYNEQFF.

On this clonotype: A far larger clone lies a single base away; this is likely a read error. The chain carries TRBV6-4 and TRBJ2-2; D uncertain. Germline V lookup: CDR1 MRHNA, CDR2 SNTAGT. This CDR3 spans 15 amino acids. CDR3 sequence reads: CSSSGRKSNTGELFF. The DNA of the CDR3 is TGTTCCAGCAGTGGGCGGAAGTCGAACACCGGGGAGCTGTTTTTT.

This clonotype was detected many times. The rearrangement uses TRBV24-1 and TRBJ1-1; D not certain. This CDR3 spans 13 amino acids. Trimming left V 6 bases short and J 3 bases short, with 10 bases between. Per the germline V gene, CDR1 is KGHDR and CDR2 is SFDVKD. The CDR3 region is CATSQDGYTEAFF. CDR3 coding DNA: TGTGCCACCAGTCAAGACGGTTACACTGAAGCTTTCTTT.